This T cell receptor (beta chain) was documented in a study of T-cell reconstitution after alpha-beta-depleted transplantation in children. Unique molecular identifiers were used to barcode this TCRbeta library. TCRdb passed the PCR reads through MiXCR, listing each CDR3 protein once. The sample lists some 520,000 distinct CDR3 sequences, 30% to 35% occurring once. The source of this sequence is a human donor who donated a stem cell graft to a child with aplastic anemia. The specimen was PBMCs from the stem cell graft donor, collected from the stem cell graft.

CDR3 amino acids: CSVEGAVTGYSYEQYF. The CDR3 DNA reads TGCAGCGTTGAAGGGGCCGTGACAGGCTACTCCTACGAGCAGTACTTC. The rearrangement joins TRBV29-1 to TRBJ2-7, with a tentative D call TRBD1 (6 bases). This CDR3 comprises 16 residues. V gave up 1 base and J gave up 0 bases, with 16 bases separating them. CDR1 and CDR2 from the germline V gene are SQVTM and ANQGSEA.